The 20 T cell receptor beta chains in this list originate from one sample, sequenced in a study of memory CD4+ T cells and cytomegalovirus serostatus. TCRdb keeps only in-frame clones here, not all; method: immunoSEQ multiplex PCR. The sample holds roughly 49,000 clones, approximately 78% seen once. The sort gate was single viable CD3+CD4+CD8-CD45RO+ cells for memory CD4+ T cells. Sequenced material: memory CD4+ T cells from blood. These receptors were obtained from an adult in good health and CMV-seronegative.

The chain has TRBV28 and TRBJ2-7, with D perhaps assigned TRBD1 or TRBD2 (5 bases each). The V and J ends lost 3 bases and 3 bases respectively, with 18 bases between them. The CDR3 is 16 residues long. Looked up from germline, CDR1 is MDHEN and CDR2 is SYDVKM. CDR3 bases: TGTGCCAGCAGTTTGGGGACGGTCCTTACTAACTACGAGCAGTACTTC. Translation gives CASSLGTVLTNYEQYF.

This rearrangement joins TRBV5-6 to TRBJ2-5, with 9 bases that match TRBD1. The CDR3 loop spans 14 amino acids. Germline-derived CDR1 and CDR2 are SGHDT and YYEEEE. After removal of 2 bases from V and 6 bases from J, the junction contained 5 bases not matched to a gene. CDR3 coding DNA: TGTGCCAGCAGCTTACTGACAGGGGGAAAGACCCAGTACTTC. Translation: CASSLLTGGKTQYF.

The chain recombines TRBV5-1 with TRBJ1-2, with D possibly being TRBD1 (5 bases). The CDR3 is 16 residues long. V lost 4 bases to trimming and J lost 4 bases, with 20 bases between them. Germline CDR1 SGHRS, CDR2 YFSETQ. The CDR3 reads CASSDPGPSGIYGYTF. CDR3 sequence (DNA): TGCGCCAGCAGCGACCCGGGACCGTCTGGGATCTATGGCTACACCTTC.

This clone was counted only a few times. The chain links TRBV7-8 to TRBJ1-6; no definite D call. The germline gives CDR1 SGHVS, CDR2 FQNEAQ. Trimming removed 0 bases from V and 7 bases from J, with 7 bases in between. The CDR3 consists of 14 residues. In DNA form, the CDR3 reads TGTGCCAGCAGCTTAGCGCAGGCGAATTCACCCCTCCACTTT. Its translation is CASSLAQANSPLHF.

This clone showed up just a few times. The rearrangement links TRBV7-9 to TRBJ1-6; 9 nucleotides match TRBD1. The J segment lost 7 bases and the V segment lost 5 bases, leaving 0 bases of the junction unmatched. In germline, CDR1 is SEHNR, CDR2 FQNEAQ (reference sequence). The CDR3 totals 13 residues. As DNA, the CDR3 is TGTGCCAGCAGCGACAGGGGGAATTCACCCCTCCACTTT. The encoded protein is CASSDRGNSPLHF.

This chain's CDR3 is CASSLGSTRTEAFF. In DNA, the CDR3 is TGTGCCAGCAGCTTAGGGTCGACGAGGACTGAAGCTTTCTTT. The J gene is TRBJ1-1, the V gene TRBV7-9; no firm D call. This CDR3 is built from 14 residues. The ends were cut back, 1 base at V and 5 bases at J, with 11 bases in the middle. Looked up from germline, CDR1 is SEHNR and CDR2 is FQNEAQ (reference sequence).

Comment on this clone: Other DNA variants within this sample encode the same CDR3. This chain uses TRBV28 with TRBJ1-6; D is possibly TRBD1 (5 bases). V lost 6 bases, J lost 7 bases, and 16 bases lay in between. Germline V gives CDR1 MDHEN, CDR2 SYDVKM. The CDR3 is 15 residues long. The CDR3 DNA reads as TGTGCCAGCAGCCCTAGCTTGGGGCAGAATTCACCCCTCCACTTT. This sequence encodes CASSPSLGQNSPLHF.

The chain joins TRBV6-6 to TRBJ2-5; maybe TRBD1 (5 bases). V was clipped by 6 bases and J by 5 bases, with 13 bases between them. Germline CDR1 reads MNHNY; CDR2 reads SVGAGI (reference sequence). The CDR3 has 13 residues. The CDR3 region has the DNA TGTGCCAGCAGAGGTCCAGCAGGGGAGACCCAGTACTTC. This codes for CASRGPAGETQYF.

The chain uses TRBV6-5 and TRBJ2-6; a weak D match, TRBD2 (6 bases). The CDR3 is 16 amino acids. Per germline, CDR1 MNHEY and CDR2 SVGAGI. V was shortened by 0 bases and J by 4 bases, with 10 bases between the two germline ends. The CDR3 DNA reads as TGTGCCAGCAGTTACTCGATTGCGGGGGGGGCCAACGTCCTGACTTTC. As protein: CASSYSIAGGANVLTF.

The chain couples TRBV9 to TRBJ2-2; TRBD2 agrees at 9 bases. V was clipped by 4 bases and J by 4 bases; unmatched bases: 5. The CDR3 spans 15 residues. The germline V gene encodes CDR1 SGDLS and CDR2 YYNGEE. The CDR3 region has the DNA TGTGCCAGCAGCCCCATGCGGGGGGGCACCGGGGAGCTGTTTTTT. Translation: CASSPMRGGTGELFF.

The chain links TRBV4-2 to TRBJ2-7, with a weak D call TRBD1 (6 bases). V lost 4 bases and J 3 bases, leaving 19 bases between the germline ends. There are 16 residues in the CDR3. Germline values: CDR1 LGHNA, CDR2 YNFKEQ. The CDR3 DNA follows: TGTGCCAGCAGCCCAACCCGAGACAGGAACAACTACGAGCAGTACTTC. Protein: CASSPTRDRNNYEQYF.

CDR3 sequence (DNA): TGTGCCAGCCGGACAGGGGGGAACACTGAAGCTTTCTTT. This codes for CASRTGGNTEAFF. V is TRBV18 and J is TRBJ1-1; 10 nucleotides align to TRBD1. Losses at the gene ends were 8 bases for V and 1 base for J; bases not matched to a gene: 1. This CDR3 spans 13 amino acids. From germline, CDR1 is KGHSH and CDR2 LQKENI.

As DNA, the CDR3 is TGCGCCAGCAGCTTGGGGGGGACTAGCGTCCTTTACAATGAGCAGTTCTTC. Protein sequence: CASSLGGTSVLYNEQFF. V gene TRBV5-1 combines with J gene TRBJ2-1; TRBD2 matches 10 bases. Trimming cost V 0 bases and J 4 bases; bases outside gene matches: 7. The CDR3 covers 17 residues. Germline V gives CDR1 SGHRS, CDR2 YFSETQ.

The chain recombines TRBV18 with TRBJ1-2; tentative D call: TRBD1 (5 bases). The CDR3 is 16 residues long. CDR1 is KGHSH, CDR2 LQKENI, per germline. V was shortened by 1 base and J by 7 bases, with 19 bases between the two germline ends. CDR3 amino acids: CASSPLHGRGSTGYTF. Written as DNA, the CDR3 is TGTGCCAGCTCACCACTTCATGGAAGGGGAAGTACTGGCTACACCTTC.

The chain combines TRBV5-4 with TRBJ1-3, with 9 positions matching TRBD1. Germline V gives CDR1 SGHNT, CDR2 YYREEE (reference sequence). V trimming: 3 bases; J trimming: 4 bases; junction bases outside the gene matches: 14. The CDR3 totals 18 residues. CDR3 sequence: CASSWRVGQGPGGNTIYF. CDR3 nucleotides: TGTGCCAGCAGCTGGAGGGTCGGACAGGGGCCGGGGGGAAACACCATATATTTT.

The V gene is TRBV2, the J gene TRBJ1-2; tentative D call: TRBD1 (6 bases). V was trimmed by 5 bases and J by 5 bases, leaving 12 bases between them. Germline V gene data show CDR1 as SNHLY and CDR2 as FYNNEI. This CDR3 region has 13 residues. The CDR3 sequence: CASSLDRFYGYTF. The CDR3 coding sequence is TGTGCCAGCAGTTTGGACAGATTTTATGGCTACACCTTC.

The chain recombines TRBV2 with TRBJ1-5; no reliable D call. With 6 bases removed from V and 7 bases from J, the gap between germline ends came to 13 bases. Germline CDR1 is SNHLY and CDR2 is FYNNEI. This CDR3 is built from 13 residues. CDR3 in DNA: TGTGCCAGCAGGGGAGGCAGGCCCCAGCCCCAGCATTTT. This sequence encodes CASRGGRPQPQHF.

This clone has only one observation. The chain carries TRBV5-4 and TRBJ1-6; no clear D gene. Germline CDR1 and CDR2: SGHNT and YYREEE (reference sequence). The CDR3 contains 15 residues. V lost 4 bases, J lost 9 bases, and 17 bases lay in between. The CDR3 loop reads CASSTDTPSGSPLHF. In DNA, the CDR3 is TGTGCCAGCAGCACTGACACTCCGAGCGGTTCACCCCTCCACTTT.

The CDR3 region is CASSFEQGGHEQFF. In DNA form, the CDR3 reads TGTGCCAGCAGCTTTGAACAGGGAGGCCATGAGCAGTTCTTC. The V gene is TRBV7-9, the J gene TRBJ2-1; perhaps D is TRBD1 or TRBD2 (6 bases each). The V end lost 3 bases, the J end lost 8 bases, and 14 bases lay between the germline ends. CDR3 size: 14 residues. Germline lookup yields CDR1 SEHNR and CDR2 FQNEAQ (reference sequence).

The chain carries TRBV28 and TRBJ1-5, with D uncertain. Germline loops: CDR1 MDHEN, CDR2 SYDVKM. The CDR3 consists of 9 residues. The ends were cut back, 8 bases at V and 7 bases at J, with 3 bases in the middle. CDR3 loop: CASGQPQHF. The CDR3 coding sequence is TGTGCCAGCGGACAGCCCCAGCATTTT. Using reference TRBV28 and TRBJ1-5 for the parts outside the CDR3, the full variable domain is DVKVTQSSRYLVKRTGEKVFLECVQDMDHENMFWYRQDPGLGLRLIYFSYDVKMKEKGDIPEGYSVSREKKERFSLILESASTNQTSMYLCASGQPQHFGDGTRLSIL.